The 7 T cell receptor beta chains reported below all come from one sample, sequenced in a study of shared clonotypes between healthy human individuals. As defined, naive CD8 cells were CD45RO-negative and positively selected for CCR7, with terminally differentiated effector memory CD45RA+ cells excluded. Assay used: immunoSEQ multiplex PCR; TCRdb lists only in-frame clones, some missing. The sample holds about 2.1 million clones, just under 95% seen once. The sequenced material came from naive CD8+ T cells from PBMCs. These receptors were collected from a young man in good health. Some clones in this sample may be carry-over from other donors' samples.

V gene TRBV4-1 combines with J gene TRBJ2-5; 8 bases fit TRBD1. TRBJ2-7 explains the end of the DNA better; the J call may be wrong. Germline V gene lookup returns CDR1 MGHRA and CDR2 YSYEKL. The CDR3 runs to 14 residues. CDR3 nucleotide sequence: TGCGCCAGCAGCCGGGACAGGAACTCCTACGAGCAGTACTTC. Its protein product is CASSRDRNSYEQYF.

The chain employs TRBV5-1 and TRBJ2-7; the D is unclear. Trimming shortened V by 3 bases and J by 5 bases, and 12 bases separated the two germline ends. The CDR3 is 13 amino acids. Germline CDR1 is SGHRS and CDR2 is YFSETQ. CDR3 coding DNA: TGCGCCAGCAGCTCTCCTCCCCTTAACGAGCAGTACTTC. Amino acid sequence: CASSSPPLNEQYF. Full variable domain (missing parts from reference TRBV5-1 and TRBJ2-7): KAGVTQTPRYLIKTRGQQVTLSCSPISGHRSVSWYQQTPGQGLQFLFEYFSETQRNKGNFPGRFSGRQFSNSRSEMNVSTLELGDSALYLCASSSPPLNEQYFGPGTRLTVT.

J is TRBJ2-5 and V is TRBV27; D gene unclear. Trimming removed 6 bases at V and 7 bases at J, with 18 bases between. CDR1 MNHEY and CDR2 SMNVEV come from the germline V gene (reference sequence). The CDR3 extends over 14 amino acids. Here the CDR3 reads CASSSVFGSGTQYF. The CDR3 coding sequence is TGTGCCAGCAGCTCCGTATTCGGGTCGGGGACCCAGTACTTC.

The rearrangement joins TRBV27 to TRBJ2-5; TRBD2 might be the D (5 bases). CDR1 and CDR2 from the germline V gene are MNHEY and SMNVEV (reference sequence). Trimming pared 10 bases from V and 2 bases from J, leaving 11 bases between. The CDR3 extends over 12 amino acids. The CDR3 DNA sequence: TGTGCCACCGAGGGAAGACAAGAGACCCAGTACTTC. Translation: CATEGRQETQYF.

The chain combines TRBV9 with TRBJ2-7, with 8 bases fitting TRBD2. This CDR3 is 17 amino acids long. The J segment lost 4 bases and the V segment lost 4 bases, leaving 16 bases of the junction unmatched. Germline CDR1 and CDR2: SGDLS and YYNGEE. In nucleotides, the CDR3 is TGTGCCAGCAGCCCCCGGGGGGGGCGTCTCGATCATTACGAGCAGTACTTC. This sequence encodes CASSPRGGRLDHYEQYF.

The CDR3 DNA sequence: TGCGCCAGCAGCCAGGCCTCCGGGACCCAAATTAACTATGGCTACACCTTC. Amino acid sequence: CASSQASGTQINYGYTF. The chain uses TRBV4-1 and TRBJ1-2, with D possibly matching TRBD1 (5 bases). Germline lookup yields CDR1 MGHRA and CDR2 YSYEKL. The CDR3 contains 17 residues. Trimming removed 3 bases at V and 1 base at J, with 18 bases between.

This rearrangement joins TRBV4-3 to TRBJ2-5; 7 bases align to TRBD1. J was trimmed by 3 bases and V by 1 base; bases with no gene match: 2. This CDR3 is 14 amino acids long. CDR1 is LGHNA and CDR2 is YSLEER in the germline V gene. As DNA, the CDR3 is TGCGCCAGCAGCCAAGGACAGGGAAAAGAGACCCAGTACTTC. Amino acids: CASSQGQGKETQYF.